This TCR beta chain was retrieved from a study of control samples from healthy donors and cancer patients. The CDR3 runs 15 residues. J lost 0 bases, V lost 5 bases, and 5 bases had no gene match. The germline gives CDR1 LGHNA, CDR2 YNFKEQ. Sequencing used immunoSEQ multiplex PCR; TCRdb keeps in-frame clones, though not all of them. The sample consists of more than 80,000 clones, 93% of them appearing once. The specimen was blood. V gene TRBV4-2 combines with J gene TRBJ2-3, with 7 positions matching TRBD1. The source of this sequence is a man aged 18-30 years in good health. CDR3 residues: CASSRQGDSTDTQYF. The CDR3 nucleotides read TGTGCCAGCAGCAGACAGGGAGATAGCACAGATACGCAGTATTTT.